This T cell receptor (beta chain) was sequenced in a study of shared clonotypes between healthy human individuals. Sequencing was performed with immunoSEQ multiplex PCR; in TCRdb, only in-frame clones are kept and a portion is missing. This sample has about 580,000 clones, with nearly 98% found just once. Germline V gene lookup returns CDR1 MDHEN and CDR2 SYDVKM. V was cut by 2 bases and J by 0 bases, with 27 bases left in between. The CDR3 length is 21 residues. CD8 cells regarded as naive lacked CD45RO, were positively chosen for CCR7, and omitted terminally differentiated effector memory CD45RA+ cells.

V usage is TRBV28 and J usage is TRBJ2-3; TRBD2 might be the D (5 bases). Sequenced material: naive CD8+ T cells sorted from blood. The sequence derives from a man between 25 and 39 years old in good health. CDR3 amino acids: CASSLLAGGPENWDSTDTQYF. The CDR3 DNA reads as TGTGCCAGCAGTTTACTGGCAGGCGGGCCTGAAAACTGGGATAGCACAGATACGCAGTATTTT.